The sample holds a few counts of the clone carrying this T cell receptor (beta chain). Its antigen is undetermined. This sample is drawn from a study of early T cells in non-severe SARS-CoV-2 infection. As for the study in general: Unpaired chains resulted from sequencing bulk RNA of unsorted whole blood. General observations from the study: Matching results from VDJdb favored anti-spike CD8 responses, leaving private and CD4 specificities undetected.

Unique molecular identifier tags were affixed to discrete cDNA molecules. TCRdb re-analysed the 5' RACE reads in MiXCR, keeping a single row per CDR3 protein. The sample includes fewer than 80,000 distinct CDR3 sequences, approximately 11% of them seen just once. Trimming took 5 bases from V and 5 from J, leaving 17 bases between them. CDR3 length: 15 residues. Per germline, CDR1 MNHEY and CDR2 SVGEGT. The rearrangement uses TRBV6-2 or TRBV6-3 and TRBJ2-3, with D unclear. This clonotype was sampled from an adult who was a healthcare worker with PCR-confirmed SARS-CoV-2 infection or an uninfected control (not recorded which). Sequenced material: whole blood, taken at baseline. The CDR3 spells CASSPPRPSLDTQYF. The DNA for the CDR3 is TGTGCCAGCAGTCCTCCACGCCCCTCGTTAGATACGCAGTATTTT.